The clone carrying this T cell receptor (beta chain) has just one count. TCRdb keeps only in-frame clones here, not all; method: immunoSEQ multiplex PCR. The table shows tens of thousands of clones, with around 83% occurring only once. The germline CDR1 and CDR2 sequences are SGHDT and YYEEEE. The V gene lost 0 bases and the J gene lost 0 bases, with 8 bases spanning the gap. This CDR3 spans 15 amino acids. This entry is derived from a study of blood T cell repertoires in COVID-19. For the study at large: Material from acute and convalescent COVID-19 was sourced from the United States, Italy and Spain. Sources were T cells, B-cell-depleted T cells, or PBMCs; the material itself was cDNA or gDNA.

The sequence was obtained from a man in his fifties with COVID-19, enrolled during active disease. Sequenced: peripheral blood. The chain has TRBV5-6 and TRBJ2-3; D gene unclear. The CDR3 region is CASSLVGVSTDTQYF. CDR3 sequence (DNA): TGTGCCAGCAGCTTGGTTGGAGTTAGCACAGATACGCAGTATTTT. The full variable domain, in which reference TRBV5-6 and TRBJ2-3 provide the parts outside the CDR3, is DAGVTQSPTHLIKTRGQQVTLRCSPKSGHDTVSWYQQALGQGPQFIFQYYEEEERQRGNFPDRFSGHQFPNYSSELNVNALLLGDSALYLCASSLVGVSTDTQYFGPGTRLTVL.